The 23 T cell receptor beta chains in this list originate from one sample, sequenced in a study of blood T cell repertoires in COVID-19. TCRdb keeps only in-frame clones here, not all; method: immunoSEQ multiplex PCR. The table lists fewer than 40,000 clones, 65% to 85% of them singletons. Sequencing was performed on peripheral blood. The receptors were gathered from a man aged 70 or older with COVID-19, enrolled during active disease.

This clone has a handful of counts. The chain combines TRBV7-3 with TRBJ1-3; 9 positions agree with TRBD1. The trim removed 5 bases at V and 4 bases at J, leaving 6 bases unmatched. The V gene's germline CDR1 is SGHTA and CDR2 FQGTGA. The CDR3 length is 15 residues. CDR3 in amino acids: CASSQGQGHGNTIYF. CDR3 nucleotide sequence: TGTGCCAGCAGCCAGGGACAGGGTCACGGAAACACCATATATTTT.

The chain joins TRBV29-1 to TRBJ2-7; D might be TRBD1 (5 bases). Germline CDR1 reads SQVTM; CDR2 reads ANQGSEA. The CDR3 runs 13 residues. V was cut by 4 bases and J by 0 bases, with 10 bases left in between. The CDR3, as DNA: TGCAGCGTTGCATCAGGGTCCTCCTACGAGCAGTACTTC. It is translated as CSVASGSSYEQYF.

V gene TRBV6-5 combines with J gene TRBJ2-5; 8 nucleotides agree with TRBD2. The germline CDR1 and CDR2 sequences are MNHEY and SVGAGI. With V trimmed by 2 bases and J by 4 bases, 3 bases remained unmatched. This CDR3 comprises 14 residues. The CDR3 coding sequence is TGTGCCAGCAGTTACCGGGGGGGCTTAGAGACCCAGTACTTC. Its protein product is CASSYRGGLETQYF.

V is TRBV5-8 and J is TRBJ2-7; 7 bases agree with TRBD1. Germline V gene lookup returns CDR1 SGHTS and CDR2 YDEGEE. J lost 6 bases, V lost 4 bases, and 4 bases had no gene match. The CDR3 contains 12 residues. CDR3 coding DNA: TGTGCCAGCAGCGAACAGGGGACCGAGCAGTACTTC. Translated: CASSEQGTEQYF.

The chain carries TRBV19 and TRBJ1-5; 11 bases match TRBD1. This CDR3 has 19 amino acids. Germline values: CDR1 LNHDA, CDR2 SQIVND (reference sequence). J gave up 0 bases and V 7 bases, and 14 bases lay outside the gene matches. The CDR3 sequence: CASKRTGGRSGNSNQPQHF. The DNA for the CDR3 is TGTGCCAGTAAGAGGACAGGGGGCCGCAGCGGTAATAGCAATCAGCCCCAGCATTTT.

V and J are TRBV3-1 (or the pseudogene TRBV3-2) and TRBJ2-7; D perhaps matches TRBD2 (6 bases). Germline V gene lookup returns CDR1 LGHDT and CDR2 YNNKEL (reference sequence). The length of the CDR3 is 12 residues. V shed 3 bases and J shed 4 bases, with 7 bases lying between them. The CDR3 DNA follows: TGTGCCAGCAGCCAGGGACTTTACGAGCAGTACTTC. This encodes CASSQGLYEQYF.

V gene TRBV5-4 combines with J gene TRBJ1-2; the match to TRBD1 covers 9 bases. In germline, CDR1 is SGHNT, CDR2 YYREEE (reference sequence). The length of the CDR3 is 13 residues. Losses at the gene ends were 3 bases for V and 8 bases for J; bases not matched to a gene: 5. The CDR3 sequence is CASSSNRGLGYTF. CDR3 sequence (DNA): TGTGCCAGCAGCTCAAACAGGGGGCTGGGCTACACCTTC.

This sequence joins TRBV24-1 and TRBJ1-4, with 10 bases fitting TRBD1. Germline V gene data show CDR1 as KGHDR and CDR2 as SFDVKD. Germline trimming cut 3 bases from V and 7 bases from J; bases unmatched to any gene: 7. The CDR3 consists of 16 residues. The CDR3 loop is CATSDTRTGGGEKLFF. Written as DNA, the CDR3 is TGTGCCACCAGTGATACCCGGACAGGGGGTGGTGAAAAACTGTTTTTT.

The chain uses TRBV10-2 and TRBJ1-2, with TRBD1 matching over 7 bases. This CDR3 has 13 amino acids. Per germline, CDR1 WSHSY and CDR2 SAAADI. Germline trimming cut 7 bases from V and 8 bases from J; bases unmatched to any gene: 10. CDR3 loop: CASTEQGRSGYTF. DNA of the CDR3: TGCGCCAGCACCGAACAGGGGAGGAGCGGCTACACCTTC.

This clone was found once. The V gene is TRBV30, the J gene TRBJ1-4; no reliable D call. The V end was cut by 0 bases, the J end by 6 bases, with 8 bases between. Germline CDR1 is GTSNPN and CDR2 is SVGIG (reference sequence). The CDR3 is made up of 13 amino acids. In nucleotides, the CDR3 is TGTGCCTGGAGTGTACCACATGATGAAAAACTGTTTTTT. Protein sequence: CAWSVPHDEKLFF.

V usage is TRBV18 and J usage is TRBJ1-2; no clear D. This CDR3 contains 15 residues. Trimming removed 3 bases from V and 0 bases from J, with 11 bases in between. The germline V gene has CDR1 KGHSH and CDR2 LQKENI. CDR3: CASSPSGEANYGYTF. In nucleotides, the CDR3 is TGTGCCAGCTCACCGAGCGGGGAGGCTAACTATGGCTACACCTTC.

CDR3: CATSDFHRDSKETQYF. The CDR3 bases are TGTGCCACCAGTGATTTTCACCGGGACAGTAAAGAGACCCAGTACTTC. The V gene is TRBV24-1, the J gene TRBJ2-5; 7 bases align to TRBD1. The CDR3 is 16 residues long. In germline, CDR1 is KGHDR, CDR2 SFDVKD. Trimming at V came to 1 base and at J to 3 bases, leaving 7 bases not matched to a gene.

Here the CDR3 reads CASSITGGTNYGYTF. Here the CDR3 DNA reads TGTGCCAGCAGTATTACAGGGGGCACTAACTATGGCTACACCTTC. The chain carries TRBV7-2 and TRBJ1-2, with 9 bases identical to TRBD1. This CDR3 is 15 amino acids long. Looked up from germline, CDR1 is SGHTA and CDR2 is FQGNSA. V gave up 6 bases and J gave up 0 bases; unmatched junction bases: 5.

The chain carries TRBV7-3 and TRBJ1-6; 8 bases align to TRBD1. The length of the CDR3 is 15 residues. In germline, CDR1 is SGHTA, CDR2 FQGTGA. J gave up 10 bases and V 2 bases, and 7 bases lay outside the gene matches. This CDR3 reads CASSLLQGADSPLHF. CDR3 nucleotide sequence: TGTGCCAGCAGCTTACTCCAGGGGGCTGACTCACCCCTCCACTTT.

The rearrangement uses TRBV7-2 and TRBJ1-4; 7 bases are a match to TRBD1. V lost 5 bases to trimming and J lost 4 bases; unmatched junction nucleotides: 10. CDR1 is SGHTA, CDR2 FQGNSA, per germline. The CDR3 covers 16 residues. CDR3 DNA sequence: TGTGCCAGCAGCCCCCCAAGACAGGGCTTTAATGAAAAACTGTTTTTT. Translated: CASSPPRQGFNEKLFF. The full variable domain, rest sourced from reference TRBV7-2 and TRBJ1-4, is GAGVSQSPSNKVTEKGKDVELRCDPISGHTALYWYRQSLGQGLEFLIYFQGNSAPDKSGLPSDRFSAERTGGSVSTLTIQRTQQEDSAVYLCASSPPRQGFNEKLFFGSGTQLSVL.

The genes are TRBV7-9 and TRBJ2-7; TRBD1 matches at 9 bases. The CDR3 has 14 amino acids. The junction had 9 bases not matched to a gene; V was cut back by 5 bases and J by 7 bases. Germline V gene data show CDR1 as SEHNR and CDR2 as FQNEAQ (reference sequence). The CDR3 DNA is TGTGCCAGCAGCCGGGGACAGGGAACGGGGGAGCAGTACTTC. Translating gives CASSRGQGTGEQYF.

The rearrangement joins TRBV7-9 to TRBJ1-1; 10 bases agree with TRBD1. Germline CDR1 and CDR2: SEHNR and FQNEAQ (reference sequence). The ends lost 4 bases at V and 3 bases at J; junction bases unmatched: 2. This CDR3 contains 14 residues. This chain's CDR3 is CASSSGQGYTEAFF. CDR3 bases: TGTGCCAGCAGCTCGGGACAGGGGTACACTGAAGCTTTCTTT.

V gene TRBV11-3 combines with J gene TRBJ2-7; 12 positions match TRBD2. Trimming removed 0 bases from V and 2 bases from J; junction bases left unmatched: 2. There are 16 residues in the CDR3. Germline assignment: CDR1 SGHNT and CDR2 YENEEA. CDR3 amino acids: CASSLDGLAGTYEQYF. The CDR3 nucleotides read TGTGCCAGCAGCTTAGACGGACTAGCGGGAACCTACGAGCAGTACTTC.

The chain couples TRBV28 to TRBJ1-5; D unresolved. This CDR3 has 11 residues. In germline, CDR1 is MDHEN, CDR2 SYDVKM. V lost 8 bases to trimming and J lost 7 bases, with 9 bases between them. The CDR3 reads CASGYLQPQHF. CDR3 DNA: TGTGCCAGCGGTTATTTACAGCCCCAGCATTTT.

This rearrangement joins TRBV7-9 to TRBJ1-1, with D unresolved. The CDR3 is made up of 15 amino acids. The V end lost 1 base, the J end lost 0 bases, and 9 bases lay between the germline ends. In germline, CDR1 is SEHNR, CDR2 FQNEAQ (reference sequence). The CDR3 DNA reads as TGTGCCAGCAGCTTAGATCGCGATCTGAACACTGAAGCTTTCTTT. It yields the protein CASSLDRDLNTEAFF.

V gene TRBV11-2 combines with J gene TRBJ2-3; 7 nucleotides align to TRBD1. CDR3 length: 15 amino acids. CDR1 and CDR2 from the germline V gene are SGHAT and FQNNGV. Unmatched junction bases numbered 8, after V lost 4 bases and J lost 4 bases. This CDR3 reads CASSSIKQGPDTQYF. CDR3 coding DNA: TGTGCCAGCAGCTCAATCAAACAGGGGCCAGATACGCAGTATTTT.

This chain uses TRBV19 with TRBJ1-2; 7 nucleotides agree with TRBD1. CDR1 and CDR2 from the germline V gene are LNHDA and SQIVND (reference sequence). The CDR3 totals 14 residues. V lost 5 bases to trimming and J lost 4 bases; unmatched junction nucleotides: 7. This chain's CDR3 is CASSPGQSLYGYTF. In nucleotides, the CDR3 is TGTGCCAGTAGTCCGGGACAGAGCCTCTATGGCTACACCTTC.

This clone was recorded a few times. A much larger clone sits a single nucleotide away, making a read error possible. The chain is built from TRBV10-3 and TRBJ2-2; TRBD2 aligns across 8 bases. CDR1 is ENHRY, CDR2 SYGVKD, per germline. The CDR3 runs 13 residues. CDR3 sequence (DNA): TGTCCCATCAACGGGGGGGCATCGGGGGAGCTGTTTTTT. Translated, it gives CPINGGASGELFF.